These T cell receptor beta chains were read from a single sample in a study of T cell responses to AZD1222 COVID-19 vaccine. Generated by immunoSEQ multiplex PCR, the TCRdb table keeps only in-frame clones and is missing some. This table holds 190,000 or so clones, over 85% found once. Sequencing was performed on peripheral blood, taken 28 days after the second AZD1222 dose. These receptors were taken from an adult who received the AZD1222 COVID-19 vaccine. Each CDR3 is given with its conserved first and last residue. D genes are given only for firm matches. Rows give clone size only sometimes, using once, few, many, or a class for an expanded clone.

d_gene: -
v_gene: TRBV3-1/TRBV3-2
len: 15
abundance: -
j_gene: TRBJ2-5
CDR3nt: TGTGCCAGCAGCCGTTCCGACAGGGAGGGAGAGACCCAGTACTTC
CDR3aa: CASSRSDREGETQYF

d_gene: -
v_gene: TRBV28
len: 14
abundance: -
j_gene: TRBJ1-6
CDR3nt: TGTGCCGGGACTCGCAGCTCCTATAATTCACCCCTCCACTTT
CDR3aa: CAGTRSSYNSPLHF

d_gene: TRBD1
v_gene: TRBV11-2
len: 16
abundance: -
j_gene: TRBJ1-2
CDR3nt: TGTGCCAGCAGCTTAGCCGGACAGGGGGTTAACTATGGCTACACCTTC
CDR3aa: CASSLAGQGVNYGYTF

d_gene: TRBD1
v_gene: TRBV2
len: 14
abundance: -
j_gene: TRBJ2-7
CDR3nt: TGTGCCAGCAGTGATGGACAGGGGGTCTACGAGCAGTACTTC
CDR3aa: CASSDGQGVYEQYF

d_gene: TRBD1
v_gene: TRBV19
len: 16
abundance: -
j_gene: TRBJ1-2
CDR3nt: TGTGCCAGTAGTGGTTCCGGGACAGGGGGCGGGTATGGCTACACCTTC
CDR3aa: CASSGSGTGGGYGYTF

d_gene: -
v_gene: TRBV10-1
len: 13
abundance: -
j_gene: TRBJ2-1
CDR3nt: TGCGCCAGCGCGGGACAGAACTACAATGAGCAGTTCTTC
CDR3aa: CASAGQNYNEQFF

d_gene: -
v_gene: TRBV20-1
len: 11
abundance: -
j_gene: TRBJ2-3
CDR3nt: TGCAGTGCTAGGGGCACAGATACGCAGTATTTT
CDR3aa: CSARGTDTQYF

d_gene: -
v_gene: TRBV2
len: 13
abundance: -
j_gene: TRBJ1-1
CDR3nt: TGTGCCAGCAGTGAGCGGGAAGGGACTGAAGCTTTCTTT
CDR3aa: CASSEREGTEAFF

d_gene: TRBD2
v_gene: TRBV9
len: 13
abundance: -
j_gene: TRBJ2-3
CDR3nt: TGTGCCAGCATAGGCGGGGGGATACCTACGCAGTATTTT
CDR3aa: CASIGGGIPTQYF

d_gene: -
v_gene: TRBV14
len: 14
abundance: -
j_gene: TRBJ1-2
CDR3nt: TGTGCCAGCAGCCAATTAGCCAGGGGTCGTGGCTACACCTTC
CDR3aa: CASSQLARGRGYTF

d_gene: -
v_gene: TRBV5-1
len: 13
abundance: -
j_gene: TRBJ2-2
CDR3nt: TGCGCCAGCAGCTTTGGAAACACCGGGGAGCTGTTTTTT
CDR3aa: CASSFGNTGELFF

d_gene: -
v_gene: TRBV30
len: 13
abundance: -
j_gene: TRBJ1-1
CDR3nt: TGTGCCTGGAGTCCCGTTTCCGGCACCGAAGCTTTCTTT
CDR3aa: CAWSPVSGTEAFF

d_gene: -
v_gene: TRBV13
len: 14
abundance: -
j_gene: TRBJ1-2
CDR3nt: TGTGCCAGCAGCTCCCCTCTGGGAAGAGAAATCTACACCTTC
CDR3aa: CASSSPLGREIYTF

d_gene: -
v_gene: TRBV6-1
len: 14
abundance: -
j_gene: TRBJ2-3
CDR3nt: TGTGCCAGCAGTGAATCTGCGGGGTCAGATACGCAGTATTTT
CDR3aa: CASSESAGSDTQYF

d_gene: -
v_gene: TRBV30
len: 15
abundance: -
j_gene: TRBJ2-6
CDR3nt: TGTGCCTGGAGATCACAGGGTGCTGGGGCCAACGTCCTGACTTTC
CDR3aa: CAWRSQGAGANVLTF

d_gene: TRBD2
v_gene: TRBV7-6
len: 16
abundance: -
j_gene: TRBJ2-7
CDR3nt: TGTGCCAGCAGCTCCCGTACCGCAGCGGGGATCAACGAGCAGTACTTC
CDR3aa: CASSSRTAAGINEQYF

d_gene: -
v_gene: TRBV2
len: 14
abundance: -
j_gene: TRBJ1-2
CDR3nt: TGTGCCAGCAGCTTGGGACCGGCTAACTATGGCTACACCTTC
CDR3aa: CASSLGPANYGYTF

d_gene: -
v_gene: TRBV19
len: 12
abundance: -
j_gene: TRBJ1-5
CDR3nt: TGTGCCAGTAGGAGGGGCGGGCAGCCCCAGCATTTT
CDR3aa: CASRRGGQPQHF

d_gene: -
v_gene: TRBV5-1
len: 13
abundance: -
j_gene: TRBJ1-2
CDR3nt: TGCGCCAGCAGCCGCGTGACAGGCTATGGCTACACCTTC
CDR3aa: CASSRVTGYGYTF

d_gene: TRBD2
v_gene: TRBV11-2
len: 15
abundance: -
j_gene: TRBJ2-2
CDR3nt: TGTGCCAGCTTTTTAGCGGGGGGGAACACCGGGGAGCTGTTTTTT
CDR3aa: CASFLAGGNTGELFF

d_gene: TRBD1
v_gene: TRBV5-1
len: 15
abundance: -
j_gene: TRBJ2-1
CDR3nt: TGCGCCAGCAGCTTGGGACAGGGAGCCCTCAATGAGCAGTTCTTC
CDR3aa: CASSLGQGALNEQFF

d_gene: TRBD1
v_gene: TRBV28
len: 13
abundance: -
j_gene: TRBJ1-5
CDR3nt: TGTGCCAGCAGAGACGACAGGGGTCAGCCCCAGCATTTT
CDR3aa: CASRDDRGQPQHF

d_gene: -
v_gene: TRBV3-1/TRBV3-2
len: 16
abundance: -
j_gene: TRBJ1-1
CDR3nt: TGTGCCAGCAGCTCCGGGGGGGCAGGGAGGATGCATGAAGCTTTCTTT
CDR3aa: CASSSGGAGRMHEAFF

d_gene: -
v_gene: TRBV5-4
len: 14
abundance: once
j_gene: TRBJ1-1
CDR3nt: TGTGCCAGCAGTGCCCCCCGGGGGGGAACTGAAGCTTTCTTT
CDR3aa: CASSAPRGGTEAFF

d_gene: -
v_gene: TRBV6-5
len: 13
abundance: -
j_gene: TRBJ2-1
CDR3nt: TGTGCCCACGGGCGAGGGTCCTACAATGAGCAGTTCTTC
CDR3aa: CAHGRGSYNEQFF

d_gene: TRBD1
v_gene: TRBV3-1/TRBV3-2
len: 18
abundance: -
j_gene: TRBJ1-4
CDR3nt: TGTGCCAGCAGCCACTTGATACCCCAGGGACAGATAAATGAAAAACTGTTTTTT
CDR3aa: CASSHLIPQGQINEKLFF

d_gene: -
v_gene: TRBV18
len: 14
abundance: -
j_gene: TRBJ1-2
CDR3nt: TGTGCCAGCTCACCTTTGACAGGAGGGAAGGGCTACACCTTC
CDR3aa: CASSPLTGGKGYTF

d_gene: -
v_gene: TRBV10-3
len: 14
abundance: -
j_gene: TRBJ1-5
CDR3nt: TGTGCCATCAGTGAGATGGGGAGCAATCAGCCCCAGCATTTT
CDR3aa: CAISEMGSNQPQHF

d_gene: TRBD1
v_gene: TRBV5-1
len: 14
abundance: -
j_gene: TRBJ1-4
CDR3nt: TGCGCCAGCAGCTTTGGGACAGTTGGGGAAAAACTGTTTTTT
CDR3aa: CASSFGTVGEKLFF

d_gene: -
v_gene: TRBV5-5
len: 15
abundance: -
j_gene: TRBJ2-7
CDR3nt: TGTGCCAGCAGCTTGGAACTAGCTCGCCCCTACGAGCAGTACTTC
CDR3aa: CASSLELARPYEQYF

d_gene: -
v_gene: TRBV19
len: 15
abundance: -
j_gene: TRBJ2-2
CDR3nt: TGTGCCAGTAGTATCTTCAGGGAAGGCGCCGGGGAGCTGTTTTTT
CDR3aa: CASSIFREGAGELFF

d_gene: -
v_gene: TRBV6-6
len: 15
abundance: -
j_gene: TRBJ2-6
CDR3nt: TGTGCCAGCAGTTACGCGCAGTCTGGGGCCAACGTCCTGACTTTC
CDR3aa: CASSYAQSGANVLTF

d_gene: TRBD2
v_gene: TRBV27
len: 17
abundance: -
j_gene: TRBJ2-5
CDR3nt: TGTGCCAGCAGCTCCGCAAGACTAGCGGGGGGGCGGGAGACCCAGTACTTC
CDR3aa: CASSSARLAGGRETQYF

d_gene: -
v_gene: TRBV9
len: 15
abundance: -
j_gene: TRBJ1-4
CDR3nt: TGTGCCAGCAGCGTTGGCCAGGGCCGGGATGAAAAACTGTTTTTT
CDR3aa: CASSVGQGRDEKLFF

d_gene: -
v_gene: TRBV7-9
len: 14
abundance: -
j_gene: TRBJ1-4
CDR3nt: TGTGCCAGCAGCTTAACGGGGAGTAGGGAAAAACTGTTTTTT
CDR3aa: CASSLTGSREKLFF